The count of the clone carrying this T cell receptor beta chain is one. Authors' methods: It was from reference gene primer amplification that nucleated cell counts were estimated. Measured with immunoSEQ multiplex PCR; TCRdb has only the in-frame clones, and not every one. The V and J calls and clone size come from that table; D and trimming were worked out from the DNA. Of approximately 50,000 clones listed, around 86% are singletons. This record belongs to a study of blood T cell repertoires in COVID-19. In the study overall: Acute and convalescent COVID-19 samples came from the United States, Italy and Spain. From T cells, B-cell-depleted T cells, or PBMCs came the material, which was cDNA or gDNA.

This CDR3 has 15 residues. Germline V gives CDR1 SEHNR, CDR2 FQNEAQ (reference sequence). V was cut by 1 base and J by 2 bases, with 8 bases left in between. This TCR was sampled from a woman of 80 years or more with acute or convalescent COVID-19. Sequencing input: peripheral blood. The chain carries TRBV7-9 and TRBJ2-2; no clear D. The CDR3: CASSLGPRNTGELFF. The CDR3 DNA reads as TGTGCCAGCAGCTTAGGCCCTAGAAACACCGGGGAGCTGTTTTTT.